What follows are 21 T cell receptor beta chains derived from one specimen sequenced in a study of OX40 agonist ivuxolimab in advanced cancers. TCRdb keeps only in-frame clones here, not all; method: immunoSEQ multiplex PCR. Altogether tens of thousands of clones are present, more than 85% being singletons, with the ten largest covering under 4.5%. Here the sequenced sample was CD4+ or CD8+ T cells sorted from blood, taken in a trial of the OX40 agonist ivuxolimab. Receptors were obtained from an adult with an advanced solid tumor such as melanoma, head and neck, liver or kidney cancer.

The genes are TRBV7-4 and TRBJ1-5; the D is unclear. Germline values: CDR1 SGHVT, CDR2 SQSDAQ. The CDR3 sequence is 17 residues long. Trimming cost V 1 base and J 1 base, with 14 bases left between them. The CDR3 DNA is TGTGCCAGCAGCTTAGATTTCAAGTACAGAAGCAATCAGCCCCAGCATTTT. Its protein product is CASSLDFKYRSNQPQHF.

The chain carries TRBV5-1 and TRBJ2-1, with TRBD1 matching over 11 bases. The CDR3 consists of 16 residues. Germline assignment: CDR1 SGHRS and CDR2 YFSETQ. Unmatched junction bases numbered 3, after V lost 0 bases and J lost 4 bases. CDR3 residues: CASSLVGQGEYNEQFF. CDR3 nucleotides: TGCGCCAGCAGCTTGGTGGGACAGGGGGAATACAATGAGCAGTTCTTC.

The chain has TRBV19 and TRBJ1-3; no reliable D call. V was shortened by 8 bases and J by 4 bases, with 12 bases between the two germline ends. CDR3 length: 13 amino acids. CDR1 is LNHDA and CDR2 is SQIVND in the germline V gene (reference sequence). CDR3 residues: CASRVSAGNTIYF. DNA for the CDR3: TGTGCCAGTCGAGTTTCGGCAGGAAACACCATATATTTT.

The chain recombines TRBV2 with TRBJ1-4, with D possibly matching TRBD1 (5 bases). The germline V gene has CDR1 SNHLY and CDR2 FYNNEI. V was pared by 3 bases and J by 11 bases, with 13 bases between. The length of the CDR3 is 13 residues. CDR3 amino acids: CASSDYGGGKLFF. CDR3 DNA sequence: TGTGCCAGCAGTGATTACGGGGGAGGGAAACTGTTTTTT.

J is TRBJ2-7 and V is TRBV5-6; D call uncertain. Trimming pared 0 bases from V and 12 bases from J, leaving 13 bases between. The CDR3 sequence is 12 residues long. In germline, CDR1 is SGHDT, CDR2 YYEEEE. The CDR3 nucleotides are TGTGCCAGCAGCTTGGGGATAGGGCGAAGGTACTTC. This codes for CASSLGIGRRYF.

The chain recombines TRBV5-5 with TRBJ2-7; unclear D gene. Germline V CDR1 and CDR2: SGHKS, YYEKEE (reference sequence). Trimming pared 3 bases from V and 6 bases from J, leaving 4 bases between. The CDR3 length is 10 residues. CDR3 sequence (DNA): TGTGCCAGCAGCTCGTTCGAGCAGTACTTC. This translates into CASSSFEQYF.

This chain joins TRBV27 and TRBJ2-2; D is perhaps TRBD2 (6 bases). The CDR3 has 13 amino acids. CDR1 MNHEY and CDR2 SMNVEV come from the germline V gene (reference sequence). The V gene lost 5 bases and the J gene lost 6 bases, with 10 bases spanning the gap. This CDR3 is CASSTPGAGELFF. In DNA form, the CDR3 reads TGTGCCAGCAGTACTCCGGGGGCCGGGGAGCTGTTTTTT.

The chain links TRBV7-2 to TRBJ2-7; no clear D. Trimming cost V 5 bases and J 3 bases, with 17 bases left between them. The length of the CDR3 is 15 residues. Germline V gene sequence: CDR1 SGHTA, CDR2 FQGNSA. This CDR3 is CASSLTEGGFYEQYF. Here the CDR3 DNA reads TGTGCCAGCAGCCTTACGGAAGGTGGCTTCTACGAGCAGTACTTC.

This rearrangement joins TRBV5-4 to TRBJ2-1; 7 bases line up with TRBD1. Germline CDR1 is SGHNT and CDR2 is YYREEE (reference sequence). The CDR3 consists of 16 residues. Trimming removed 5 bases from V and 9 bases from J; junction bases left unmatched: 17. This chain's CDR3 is CASRPGTAFDLGEQFF. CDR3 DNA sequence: TGTGCCAGCAGGCCCGGGACAGCATTTGATCTGGGTGAGCAGTTCTTC.

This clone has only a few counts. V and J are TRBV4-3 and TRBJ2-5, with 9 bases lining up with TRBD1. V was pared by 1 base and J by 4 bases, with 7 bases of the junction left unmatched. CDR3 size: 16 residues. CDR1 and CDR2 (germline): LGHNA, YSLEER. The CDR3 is CASSQAWGTGTETQYF. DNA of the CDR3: TGCGCCAGCAGCCAAGCATGGGGGACAGGGACAGAGACCCAGTACTTC.

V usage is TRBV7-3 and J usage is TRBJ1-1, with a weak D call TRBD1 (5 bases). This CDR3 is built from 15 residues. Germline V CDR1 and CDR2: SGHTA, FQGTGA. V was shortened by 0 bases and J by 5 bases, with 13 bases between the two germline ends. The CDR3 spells CASSLTGTRETEAFF. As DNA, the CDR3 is TGTGCCAGCAGCTTAACCGGGACCCGGGAAACTGAAGCTTTCTTT.

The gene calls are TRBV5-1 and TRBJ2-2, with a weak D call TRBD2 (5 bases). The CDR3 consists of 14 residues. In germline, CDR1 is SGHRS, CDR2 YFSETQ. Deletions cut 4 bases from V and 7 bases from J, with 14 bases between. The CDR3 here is CASSPDLAGGELFF. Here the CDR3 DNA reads TGCGCCAGCAGCCCGGACTTGGCGGGCGGGGAGCTGTTTTTT. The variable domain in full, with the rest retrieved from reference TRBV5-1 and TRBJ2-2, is KAGVTQTPRYLIKTRGQQVTLSCSPISGHRSVSWYQQTPGQGLQFLFEYFSETQRNKGNFPGRFSGRQFSNSRSEMNVSTLELGDSALYLCASSPDLAGGELFFGEGSRLTVL.

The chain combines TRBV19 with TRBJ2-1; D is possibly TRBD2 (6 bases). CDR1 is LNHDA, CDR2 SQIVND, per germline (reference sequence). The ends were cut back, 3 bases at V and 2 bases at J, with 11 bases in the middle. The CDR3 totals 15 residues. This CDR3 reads CASSIYGGTYNEQFF. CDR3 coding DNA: TGTGCCAGTAGTATCTACGGGGGAACCTACAATGAGCAGTTCTTC.

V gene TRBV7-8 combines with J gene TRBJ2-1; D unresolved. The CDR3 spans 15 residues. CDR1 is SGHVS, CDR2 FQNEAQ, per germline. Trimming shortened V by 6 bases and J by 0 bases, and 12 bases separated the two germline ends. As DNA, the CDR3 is TGTGCCAGCAGGGCGCGGCTAGACTCCTACAATGAGCAGTTCTTC. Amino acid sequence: CASRARLDSYNEQFF. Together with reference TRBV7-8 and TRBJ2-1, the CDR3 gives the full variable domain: GAGVSQSPRYKVAKRGQDVALRCDPISGHVSLFWYQQALGQGPEFLTYFQNEAQLDKSGLPSDRFFAERPEGSVSTLKIQRTQQEDSAVYLCASRARLDSYNEQFFGPGTRLTVL.

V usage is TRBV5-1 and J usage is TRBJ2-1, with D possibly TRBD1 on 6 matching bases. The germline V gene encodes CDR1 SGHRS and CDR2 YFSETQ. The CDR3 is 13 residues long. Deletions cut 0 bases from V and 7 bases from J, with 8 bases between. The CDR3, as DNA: TGCGCCAGCAGCTTGGACAGGGTAAATGAGCAGTTCTTC. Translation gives CASSLDRVNEQFF.

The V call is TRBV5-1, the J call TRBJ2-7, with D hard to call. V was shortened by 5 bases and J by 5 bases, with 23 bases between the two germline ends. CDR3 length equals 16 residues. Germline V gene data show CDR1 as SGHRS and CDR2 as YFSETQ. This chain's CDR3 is CASRNPSGGLRNEQYF. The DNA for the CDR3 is TGCGCCAGCAGAAATCCCTCGGGCGGTTTGAGGAACGAGCAGTACTTC.

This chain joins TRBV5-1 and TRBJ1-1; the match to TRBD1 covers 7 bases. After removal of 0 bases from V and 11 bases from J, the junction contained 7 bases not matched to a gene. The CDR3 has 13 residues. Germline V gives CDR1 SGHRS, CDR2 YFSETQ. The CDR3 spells CASSLGGLRGAFF. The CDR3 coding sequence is TGCGCCAGCAGCTTGGGCGGGCTCAGGGGGGCTTTCTTT.

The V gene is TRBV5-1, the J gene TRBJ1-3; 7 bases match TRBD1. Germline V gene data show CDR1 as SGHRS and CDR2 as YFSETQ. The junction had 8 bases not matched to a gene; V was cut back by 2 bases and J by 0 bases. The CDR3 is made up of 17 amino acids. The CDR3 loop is CASSFNGQASSGNTIYF. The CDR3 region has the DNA TGCGCCAGCAGCTTCAATGGACAGGCCAGCTCTGGAAACACCATATATTTT.

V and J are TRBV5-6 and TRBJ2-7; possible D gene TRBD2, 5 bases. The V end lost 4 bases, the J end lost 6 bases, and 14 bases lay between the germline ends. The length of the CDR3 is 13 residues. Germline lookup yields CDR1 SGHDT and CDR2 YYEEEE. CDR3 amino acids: CASSLRSAGEQYF. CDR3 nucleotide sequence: TGTGCCAGCAGCCTCAGGTCGGCGGGCGAGCAGTACTTC.

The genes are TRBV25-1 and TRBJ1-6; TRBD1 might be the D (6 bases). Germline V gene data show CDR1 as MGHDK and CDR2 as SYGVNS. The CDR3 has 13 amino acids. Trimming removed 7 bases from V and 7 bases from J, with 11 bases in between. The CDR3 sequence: CASNSRGNSPLHF. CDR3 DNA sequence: TGTGCCAGCAATTCTAGGGGGAATTCACCCCTCCACTTT.

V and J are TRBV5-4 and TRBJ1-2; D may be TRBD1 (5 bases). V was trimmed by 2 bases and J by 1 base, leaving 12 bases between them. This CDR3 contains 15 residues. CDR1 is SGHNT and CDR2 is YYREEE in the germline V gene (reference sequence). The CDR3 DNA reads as TGTGCCAGCAGCTTCTTGGGAAGGGGTAACTATGGCTACACCTTC. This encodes CASSFLGRGNYGYTF.